These T cell receptor beta chains were read from a single sample in a study of cytomegalovirus exposure and HLA in healthy donors. Method: immunoSEQ multiplex PCR; TCRdb's copy keeps in-frame clones and lacks some. The data contain some 180,000 clones, over 65% of them seen just once; the ten biggest clones take up approximately 3.6%. Material for sequencing was PBMCs. These receptors originate from a man aged 35 to 55 in good health and CMV-seropositive. CDR3s include the opening cysteine and the closing phenylalanine or tryptophan. D genes are given only for firm matches. Some rows have no size entry. The others give once, few or many, or a class for an expanded clone.

>TRBJ2-5|TRBV7-2|.|.
TGTGCCAGCAGCCATGGCAGGGGAGAGACCCAGTACTTC
CASSHGRGETQYF
>TRBJ1-2|TRBV6-5|TRBD1|.
TGTGCCAGCAGTCAGGGGGCGGCGGTAGCTGGCTACACCTTC
CASSQGAAVAGYTF
>TRBJ2-7|TRBV2|TRBD1|.
TGTGCCAGCAGGGGTTTGGGGACAGTTACCTACGAGCAGTACTTC
CASRGLGTVTYEQYF
>TRBJ2-7|TRBV6-1|TRBD1|.
TGTGCCAGCAGTGATTTCCGGACAGGTACCTACGAGCAGTACTTC
CASSDFRTGTYEQYF
>TRBJ2-3|TRBV29-1|.|many
TGCAGCGTTGAAGGAACAGGTCGTCCTAGCACAGATACGCAGTATTTT
CSVEGTGRPSTDTQYF
>TRBJ2-1|TRBV29-1|.|.
TGCAGCGTCGGGACCTACAATGAGCAGTTCTTC
CSVGTYNEQFF
>TRBJ2-7|TRBV4-1|TRBD1|.
TGCGCCAGCAGCCTAGAAAAGACAGGGGGCGGCTACGAGCAGTACTTC
CASSLEKTGGGYEQYF
>TRBJ2-1|TRBV2|TRBD2|few
TGTGCCAGCCAGGGAGGGTACAATGAGCAGTTCTTC
CASQGGYNEQFF
>TRBJ1-3|TRBV5-1|.|.
TGCGCCAGCAGCTCGGGAAGCTCTGGAAACACCATATATTTT
CASSSGSSGNTIYF
>TRBJ2-5|TRBV9|.|.
TGTGCCAGCAGCGTAGGGACTTGGGAGGAGACCCAGTACTTC
CASSVGTWEETQYF
>TRBJ2-2|TRBV7-7|TRBD2|.
TGTGCCAGCAGCTTAGCGCACGGGACTAGCGGCGGGGAGCTGTTTTTT
CASSLAHGTSGGELFF
>TRBJ2-7|TRBV5-4|TRBD1|.
TGTGCCAGCAGCCAGGGACAGGGGTACTCCTACGAGCAGTACTTC
CASSQGQGYSYEQYF
>TRBJ1-2|TRBV7-2|.|.
TGTGCCAGCAGCTCAGGGGCGGACTATGGCTACACCTTC
CASSSGADYGYTF
>TRBJ2-7|TRBV6-5|TRBD2|.
TGTGCCAGCAGTTACGGGACTAGCGGGTTCGAGCAGTACTTC
CASSYGTSGFEQYF